These 29 T cell receptor beta chains came from one sample sequenced in a study of cytomegalovirus exposure and HLA in healthy donors. The PCR ran on 60 Vbeta and 13 Jbeta primers. TCRdb keeps only in-frame clones here, not all; method: immunoSEQ multiplex PCR. The sample includes 100,000 or so clones, 75% of them seen just once. Sequenced input: PBMCs. These TCRs come from a man aged 50-60 years in good health and CMV-seronegative.

This rearrangement joins TRBV6-4 to TRBJ1-6; no clear D gene. The CDR3 runs to 16 residues. Per the germline V gene, CDR1 is MRHNA and CDR2 is SNTAGT. The ends were cut back, 5 bases at V and 7 bases at J, with 18 bases in the middle. The CDR3 protein is CASSPNHGSINSPLHF. CDR3 sequence (DNA): TGTGCCAGCAGTCCGAACCATGGCAGTATCAATTCACCCCTCCACTTT.

The chain couples TRBV6-6 to TRBJ2-2; no definite D call. The CDR3 runs to 15 residues. Per the germline V gene, CDR1 is MNHNY and CDR2 is SVGAGI (reference sequence). V lost 5 bases to trimming and J lost 0 bases, with 10 bases between them. DNA of the CDR3: TGTGCCAGCAGTCCCCAGCAGGCGAACACCGGGGAGCTGTTTTTT. It encodes CASSPQQANTGELFF.

This rearrangement joins TRBV7-2 to TRBJ2-1; 8 bases line up with TRBD2. This CDR3 is built from 14 residues. The V gene's germline CDR1 is SGHTA and CDR2 FQGNSA. Trimming cost V 5 bases and J 5 bases; bases outside gene matches: 5. The DNA of the CDR3 is TGTGCCAGCAGCAGCGGGGGAAAGAACAATGAGCAGTTCTTC. It codes for CASSSGGKNNEQFF.

The chain employs TRBV2 and TRBJ2-7; TRBD2 matches at 7 bases. The CDR3 covers 13 residues. Germline values: CDR1 SNHLY, CDR2 FYNNEI. The junction had 9 bases not matched to a gene; V was cut back by 10 bases and J by 3 bases. The CDR3 coding sequence is TGTGCCAAGCGGGAACCCACCGTCTACGAGCAGTACTTC. Amino acids: CAKREPTVYEQYF.

The count of this clone is one. The chain carries TRBV9 and TRBJ1-1; D is possibly TRBD1 (5 bases). In germline, CDR1 is SGDLS, CDR2 YYNGEE. V lost 0 bases, J lost 4 bases, and 13 bases lay in between. The CDR3 covers 15 residues. The CDR3 sequence is CASSVARGLTTEAFF. Written as DNA, the CDR3 is TGTGCCAGCAGCGTAGCTAGGGGACTTACCACTGAAGCTTTCTTT. Full variable domain (missing parts from reference TRBV9 and TRBJ1-1): DSGVTQTPKHLITATGQRVTLRCSPRSGDLSVYWYQQSLDQGLQFLIQYYNGEERAKGNILERFSAQQFPDLHSELNLSSLELGDSALYFCASSVARGLTTEAFFGQGTRLTVV.

This chain uses TRBV7-9 with TRBJ1-4; tentative D call: TRBD1 (6 bases). Per the germline V gene, CDR1 is SEHNR and CDR2 is FQNEAQ (reference sequence). Trimming removed 0 bases from V and 4 bases from J, with 12 bases in between. CDR3 size: 16 residues. As DNA, the CDR3 is TGTGCCAGCAGCTTAGCGGGGGCTGCAGTTAATGAAAAACTGTTTTTT. As protein: CASSLAGAAVNEKLFF.

This chain uses TRBV4-1 with TRBJ1-1; TRBD1 might be the D (5 bases). V was shortened by 0 bases and J by 10 bases, with 21 bases between the two germline ends. The germline V gene encodes CDR1 MGHRA and CDR2 YSYEKL. The CDR3 extends over 16 amino acids. The CDR3 region has the DNA TGCGCCAGCAGCCAAGATCCTGGAGGGCCGGGGCGTCCAGCTTTCTTT. Residues: CASSQDPGGPGRPAFF.

The chain employs TRBV18 and TRBJ2-7, with D tentatively TRBD2 (6 bases). CDR3 length: 13 residues. The V gene lost 3 bases and the J gene lost 2 bases, with 8 bases spanning the gap. Germline values: CDR1 KGHSH, CDR2 LQKENI. CDR3 amino acids: CASSPRGAYEQYF. The CDR3 DNA reads TGTGCCAGCTCACCTCGCGGGGCCTACGAGCAGTACTTC.

The chain uses TRBV18 and TRBJ1-5; 8 nucleotides agree with TRBD1. The V gene's germline CDR1 is KGHSH and CDR2 LQKENI. CDR3 length equals 17 residues. Trimming at V came to 2 bases and at J to 0 bases, leaving 6 bases not matched to a gene. The chain's CDR3 is CASSPWRTGNSNQPQHF. Written as DNA, the CDR3 is TGTGCCAGCTCACCATGGAGGACAGGGAATAGCAATCAGCCCCAGCATTTT.

The chain joins TRBV28 to TRBJ1-2, with 7 bases aligning to TRBD1. The germline V gene has CDR1 MDHEN and CDR2 SYDVKM. This CDR3 spans 14 amino acids. Trimming cost V 10 bases and J 1 base; bases outside gene matches: 9. In DNA form, the CDR3 reads TGTGCCACGTATCAGGGGGGCGGTAACTATGGCTACACCTTC. This encodes CATYQGGGNYGYTF.

J is TRBJ1-3 and V is TRBV30, with a weak D call TRBD1 (5 bases). Between the trimmed V and J ends, which lost 3 bases and 6 bases, there was a span of 12 bases. The CDR3 runs to 13 residues. Germline-derived CDR1 and CDR2 are GTSNPN and SVGIG (reference sequence). For the CDR3, the DNA is TGTGCCTGGAGCGGGGGGTTTGAAAACACCATATATTTT. Its translation: CAWSGGFENTIYF.

The chain recombines TRBV28 with TRBJ2-7, with 7 bases identical to TRBD1. The V gene end was trimmed by 6 bases and the J gene end by 0 bases; junction bases not matched to a gene: 8. The CDR3 sequence is 15 residues long. The V gene's germline CDR1 is MDHEN and CDR2 SYDVKM. The CDR3: CASRAGTDSSYEQYF. Written as DNA, the CDR3 is TGTGCCAGCAGGGCCGGGACAGACAGCTCCTACGAGCAGTACTTC.

The chain recombines TRBV28 with TRBJ2-7; 9 positions agree with TRBD2. Trimming took 6 bases from V and 2 from J; bases not matched to a gene: 5. This CDR3 has 14 amino acids. CDR1 is MDHEN, CDR2 SYDVKM, per germline. CDR3 amino acids: CASRRAGGTYEQYF. CDR3 bases: TGTGCCAGCAGGCGAGCGGGAGGAACCTACGAGCAGTACTTC.

The gene calls are TRBV6-5 and TRBJ1-6; no clear D gene. The CDR3 consists of 15 residues. Germline loops: CDR1 MNHEY, CDR2 SVGAGI. The V end lost 9 bases, the J end lost 8 bases, and 20 bases lay between the germline ends. As DNA, the CDR3 is TGTGCCAGTTCAGATTATCAATTCCCATATTCACCCCTCCACTTT. Its translation is CASSDYQFPYSPLHF.

V and J are TRBV5-1 and TRBJ2-6; no clear D. Trimming left V 1 base short and J 0 bases short, with 8 bases between. Germline loops: CDR1 SGHRS, CDR2 YFSETQ. CDR3 size: 16 residues. For the CDR3, the DNA is TGCGCCAGCAGCTTGAGCGTTAGCTCTGGGGCCAACGTCCTGACTTTC. Residues: CASSLSVSSGANVLTF.

Of note for this clone: Other DNA sequences within the sample encode an identical CDR3. The V and J genes are TRBV7-6 and TRBJ2-1; 12 bases are shared with TRBD2. The J segment lost 5 bases and the V segment lost 5 bases, leaving 4 bases of the junction unmatched. The CDR3 is 15 amino acids. Germline loops: CDR1 SGHVS, CDR2 FNYEAQ. As DNA, the CDR3 is TGTGCCAGCAGCGGGACTAGCGGGCCTAACAATGAGCAGTTCTTC. Protein product: CASSGTSGPNNEQFF.

This clone is a singleton in its sample. The chain links TRBV5-3 to TRBJ1-6; TRBD1 agrees at 8 bases. TRBV5-3 is labeled an ORF, and its function is uncertain. CDR3 length: 15 residues. V shed 5 bases, J shed 6 bases, and the junction held 7 bases outside the gene matches. The CDR3 reads CARRLMGQANSPLHF. Written as DNA, the CDR3 is TGTGCCAGAAGGTTAATGGGACAGGCTAATTCACCCCTCCACTTT.

The DNA for the CDR3 is TGTGCCAGCAGCTTGGATCTAGCGGGGAACACCGGGGAGCTGTTTTTT. Protein sequence: CASSLDLAGNTGELFF. This chain joins TRBV5-4 and TRBJ2-2; 8 bases match TRBD2. Germline V gives CDR1 SGHNT, CDR2 YYREEE (reference sequence). The CDR3 loop spans 16 amino acids. V lost 0 bases, J lost 1 base, and 2 bases stayed unmatched.

The genes are TRBV11-3 and TRBJ2-1; 7 nucleotides match TRBD2. The CDR3 contains 15 residues. CDR1 is SGHNT and CDR2 is YENEEA in the germline V gene. The trim removed 2 bases at V and 4 bases at J, leaving 5 bases unmatched. Here the CDR3 reads CASSLSGGGYNEQFF. The CDR3 nucleotides read TGTGCCAGCAGCTTATCGGGAGGAGGTTACAATGAGCAGTTCTTC.

The chain is built from TRBV9 and TRBJ1-2; no clear D. Germline CDR1 reads SGDLS; CDR2 reads YYNGEE. The ends were cut back, 1 base at V and 0 bases at J, with 4 bases in the middle. CDR3 size: 13 residues. In nucleotides, the CDR3 is TGTGCCAGCAGCGTACAGACTAACTATGGCTACACCTTC. Its translation: CASSVQTNYGYTF. The whole variable domain, filled in from reference TRBV9 and TRBJ1-2, reads DSGVTQTPKHLITATGQRVTLRCSPRSGDLSVYWYQQSLDQGLQFLIQYYNGEERAKGNILERFSAQQFPDLHSELNLSSLELGDSALYFCASSVQTNYGYTFGSGTRLTVV.

This clone was found a few times. The gene calls are TRBV30 and TRBJ1-2, with a weak D call TRBD1 (6 bases). CDR1 is GTSNPN, CDR2 SVGIG, per germline (reference sequence). CDR3 size: 14 residues. Trimming took 1 base from V and 7 from J, leaving 16 bases between them. CDR3 sequence reads: CAWSEAGVYSGYTF. As DNA, the CDR3 is TGTGCCTGGAGTGAGGCAGGGGTTTATTCTGGCTACACCTTC.

This clone was seen a handful of times. J is TRBJ2-7 and V is TRBV2; D remains ambiguous. The germline gives CDR1 SNHLY, CDR2 FYNNEI. V lost 5 bases and J 0 bases, leaving 2 bases between the germline ends. CDR3 length: 11 residues. This CDR3 is CASSLSYEQYF. Here the CDR3 DNA reads TGTGCCAGCAGTCTCTCCTACGAGCAGTACTTC.

J is TRBJ1-3 and V is TRBV5-1, with D possibly TRBD1 on 5 matching bases. Germline V gene lookup returns CDR1 SGHRS and CDR2 YFSETQ. This CDR3 contains 15 residues. Trimming removed 0 bases at V and 3 bases at J, with 10 bases between. The CDR3 coding sequence is TGCGCCAGCAGCTTGGTGGGGGGTCTTGGAAACACCATATATTTT. Encoded protein: CASSLVGGLGNTIYF.

This clone came up a few times. V is TRBV7-2 and J is TRBJ2-5; D possibly corresponds to TRBD1 (5 bases). Per germline, CDR1 SGHTA and CDR2 FQGNSA. The CDR3 totals 14 residues. The V and J ends lost 2 bases and 5 bases respectively, with 12 bases between them. The CDR3 DNA sequence: TGTGCCAGCAGCTTAAGGCCAGGGAAGGAGACCCAGTACTTC. This encodes CASSLRPGKETQYF.

The chain carries TRBV4-3 and TRBJ1-3; 10 bases fit TRBD1. Per germline, CDR1 LGHNA and CDR2 YSLEER. This CDR3 has 18 amino acids. After removal of 0 bases from V and 1 base from J, the junction contained 6 bases not matched to a gene. CDR3 coding DNA: TGCGCCAGCAGCCAAGAGGGGGGACAGGGGCCTTCTGGAAACACCATATATTTT. It yields the protein CASSQEGGQGPSGNTIYF.

This clone was found a few times. The J gene is TRBJ1-1, the V gene TRBV11-3; D uncertain. The CDR3 runs 13 residues. From germline, CDR1 is SGHNT and CDR2 YENEEA. V lost 2 bases, J lost 1 base, and 5 bases lay in between. DNA of the CDR3: TGTGCCAGCAGCTTATTCGGGAACACTGAAGCTTTCTTT. Its translation is CASSLFGNTEAFF.

This chain uses TRBV11-1 with TRBJ2-1, with a tentative D call TRBD1 (7 bases). CDR1 is SGHAT and CDR2 is FQDESV in the germline V gene (reference sequence). V was pared by 4 bases and J by 0 bases, with 13 bases between. The CDR3 is 16 residues long. The CDR3 DNA follows: TGTGCCAGCAGCTACCAGGGGGGAAGCTCCTACAATGAGCAGTTCTTC. Its protein is CASSYQGGSSYNEQFF. The full variable domain, rest sourced from reference TRBV11-1 and TRBJ2-1, is EAEVAQSPRYKITEKSQAVAFWCDPISGHATLYWYRQILGQGPELLVQFQDESVVDDSQLPKDRFSAERLKGVDSTLKIQPAELGDSAMYLCASSYQGGSSYNEQFFGPGTRLTVL.

The chain employs TRBV6-1 and TRBJ2-7; D gene unclear. CDR1 is MNHNS, CDR2 SASEGT, per germline. Deletions cut 7 bases from V and 5 bases from J, with 18 bases between. This CDR3 contains 14 residues. The CDR3: CASTSTFYSDEQYF. The DNA for the CDR3 is TGTGCCAGCACCTCGACATTCTATTCCGACGAGCAGTACTTC.

V gene TRBV11-2 combines with J gene TRBJ2-2; 12 bases match TRBD2. The V segment lost 4 bases and the J segment 2 bases; nucleotides outside the gene matches: 5. Germline lookup yields CDR1 SGHAT and CDR2 FQNNGV. The CDR3 consists of 17 residues. In nucleotides, the CDR3 is TGTGCCAGCAGCTCAAGACTAGCGGGGGTTAACACCGGGGAGCTGTTTTTT. It specifies CASSSRLAGVNTGELFF.